This TCR beta chain appears in the sequencing data of a study of shared clonotypes between healthy human individuals. Concerning this clone itself: What it binds is unknown.

General observations from the study: Few donors limited the genetic and exposure-history diversity represented. Clonotype sharing among donors was thought likely to change with sequencing depth.

Original methodology: Junction-only immunoSEQ data arrived without quality scores, meaning filtering differed. Only in-frame clones appear in the TCRdb table, and some are missing; sequencing was by immunoSEQ multiplex PCR. That table supplies the V and J calls and clone size; D and trimming were determined from the DNA. The data hold about 500,000 clones, with approximately 80% observed a single time. Trimming left V 9 bases short and J 9 bases short, with 23 bases between. The V gene's germline CDR1 is SGDLS and CDR2 YYNGEE. The CDR3 loop spans 14 amino acids. The receptor was derived from a woman between 35 and 50 years old in good health. Some clones in this sample may be carry-over from other donors' samples. V is TRBV9 and J is TRBJ2-3; a weak D match, TRBD2 (6 bases). What was sequenced was PBMCs. CDR3 region: CATQGRNARRTQYF. DNA of the CDR3: TGTGCCACCCAAGGGAGGAACGCACGTAGGACGCAGTATTTT.